This T cell receptor (beta chain) was observed in a study of T cells in Graves' hyperthyroidism and ophthalmopathy. General observations from the study: The blood repertoire included most of the expanded thyroid clonotypes above 0.001.

The CDR3 is 15 residues long. CDR1 and CDR2 from the germline V gene are SGHVS and FNYEAQ. J gave up 7 bases and V 4 bases, and 8 bases lay outside the gene matches. Diagnoses were established using clinical symptoms, serum thyroxine and TRAb, thyroid ultrasound and orbital computed tomography. Details on this clonotype: The antigen is undetermined.

RNA transcripts gave rise to amplified TCR beta CDR3 regions. A set of HTBI primers served as the primers for a first-round RT-PCR of the TCR CDR3. From the multiplex PCR reads, TCRdb called clonotypes with MiXCR, one entry per CDR3 protein. The table records about 290,000 distinct CDR3 sequences, about 14% of them present only once. The V and J genes are TRBV7-6 and TRBJ1-2; TRBD1 matches 11 bases. This TCR was sampled from a woman aged 25 to 39 with Graves' hyperthyroidism that later progressed to Graves' ophthalmopathy. The sequencing input was blood. The CDR3 sequence is CASSSRDRGKIGYTF. CDR3 nucleotides: TGTGCCAGCAGCTCCCGGGACAGGGGGAAGATTGGCTACACCTTC.